This TCR beta chain was sequenced for a study of blood T cell repertoires in COVID-19. V dropped 4 bases and J dropped 6; count of bases not matched to a gene: 21. The CDR3 loop spans 19 amino acids. Germline V CDR1 and CDR2: SGHRS, YFSETQ. It was during active infection that Seattle patients were enrolled and then longitudinally followed. Assay used: immunoSEQ multiplex PCR; TCRdb lists only in-frame clones, some missing. Of over 150,000 clones in the sample, 84% were seen once. The sequence derives from a woman older than 75 with COVID-19, enrolled during active disease. The specimen sequenced was peripheral blood. The rearrangement joins TRBV5-1 to TRBJ2-2; 7 positions match TRBD2. CDR3 in amino acids: CASSQPGTIFQKTAGELFF. CDR3 sequence (DNA): TGCGCCAGCAGCCAGCCCGGGACTATTTTTCAAAAAACCGCCGGGGAGCTGTTTTTT.